Only one count was recorded for the clone carrying this TCR beta chain. Antigen: not known. The sample contains more than one DNA sequence encoding this CDR3. Trimming left V 0 bases short and J 0 bases short, with 10 bases between. Germline V gene data show CDR1 as SGHRS and CDR2 as YFSETQ. This CDR3 spans 15 amino acids. The data were taken from a study of shared clonotypes between healthy human individuals. Broader study findings: Larger richness was generally estimated for naive than memory subsets.

On sorted subsets, replicate PCRs used approximately 190 ng DNA, or about 30,000 T cell genomes. In the original processing: Filtering of immunoSEQ junctional sequences could not match full-length read filtering. Produced via immunoSEQ multiplex PCR; TCRdb's table is partial and in-frame only. V and J calls and clone size follow that table, whereas D and trimming were derived from the DNA. Altogether millions of clones are present, 93% being singletons, with the ten largest covering 0.35% to 0.45%. The chain combines TRBV5-1 with TRBJ2-7; no clear D. Sequencing was performed on naive CD4+ T cells from PBMCs. The subset denotes: CD45RA+ positively selected. The clonotype was recovered from a man aged 18 to 30 in good health. Some clones in this sample may be carry-over from other donors' samples. The CDR3 is CASSLGQVTSYEQYF. CDR3 nucleotides: TGCGCCAGCAGCTTGGGGCAGGTCACCTCCTACGAGCAGTACTTC.